Listed below are T cell receptor beta chains from one sample, sequenced in a study of shared clonotypes between healthy human individuals. The protocol was immunoSEQ multiplex PCR, while the TCRdb copy is restricted to in-frame clones and leaves out a portion. The table lists about 2.5 million clones, around 90% of them singletons, with around 0.38% in the top ten. What was sequenced was naive CD4+ T cells from PBMCs. These receptors were taken from a man between 18 and 35 years old in good health. Some clones in this sample may be carry-over from other donors' samples. The CDR3 runs from the conserved cysteine through the conserved F or W. The order of the fields is clone size, V gene, D gene, J gene, CDR3 protein, CDR3 DNA. D genes are given only for firm matches. Clone size, where shown, is once, few, many, or a class for clones that have expanded.

clone_size: once; v_call: TRBV27; d_call: TRBD2; j_call: TRBJ2-3; cdr3_aa: CASSRLAGISTDTQYF; cdr3_nt: TGTGCCAGCAGTCGACTAGCGGGAATATCCACAGATACGCAGTATTTT
clone_size: .; v_call: TRBV6-1; d_call: .; j_call: TRBJ1-1; cdr3_aa: CASTYSPGAEAFF; cdr3_nt: TGTGCCAGCACCTACAGCCCAGGGGCTGAAGCTTTCTTT
clone_size: .; v_call: TRBV28; d_call: .; j_call: TRBJ2-3; cdr3_aa: CASSRDGTDTQYF; cdr3_nt: TGTGCCAGCAGCCGTGACGGCACAGATACGCAGTATTTT
clone_size: .; v_call: TRBV7-9; d_call: .; j_call: TRBJ1-5; cdr3_aa: CASSSQGGQPQHF; cdr3_nt: TGTGCCAGCAGCTCACAGGGAGGTCAGCCCCAGCATTTT
clone_size: once; v_call: TRBV27; d_call: .; j_call: TRBJ2-6; cdr3_aa: CASSLRGSSGANVLTF; cdr3_nt: TGTGCCAGCAGTTTAAGGGGCAGCTCTGGGGCCAACGTCCTGACTTTC
clone_size: .; v_call: TRBV5-6; d_call: .; j_call: TRBJ2-5; cdr3_aa: CASRSGQETQYF; cdr3_nt: TGTGCCAGCAGGTCTGGGCAAGAGACCCAGTACTTC
clone_size: few; v_call: TRBV20-1; d_call: .; j_call: TRBJ1-1; cdr3_aa: CSASGWTEAFF; cdr3_nt: TGCAGTGCTTCCGGTTGGACTGAAGCTTTCTTT
clone_size: .; v_call: TRBV7-9; d_call: .; j_call: TRBJ2-7; cdr3_aa: CASSRPGPDSYEQYF; cdr3_nt: TGTGCCAGCAGCCGACCGGGACCAGACTCCTACGAGCAGTACTTC
clone_size: once; v_call: TRBV7-2; d_call: .; j_call: TRBJ2-7; cdr3_aa: CASSLGPGYEQYF; cdr3_nt: TGTGCCAGCAGCTTAGGACCAGGGTACGAGCAGTACTTC
clone_size: .; v_call: TRBV11-2; d_call: .; j_call: TRBJ1-3; cdr3_aa: CASSFGWGADTIYF; cdr3_nt: TGTGCCAGCAGCTTCGGATGGGGCGCGGACACCATATATTTT
clone_size: .; v_call: TRBV5-6; d_call: TRBD1; j_call: TRBJ2-1; cdr3_aa: CASSTQGPEQFF; cdr3_nt: TGTGCCAGCAGCACACAGGGGCCTGAGCAGTTCTTC
clone_size: .; v_call: TRBV19; d_call: .; j_call: TRBJ2-3; cdr3_aa: CASSILSRTDTQYF; cdr3_nt: TGTGCCAGTAGTATCCTCTCGCGGACAGATACGCAGTATTTT
clone_size: .; v_call: TRBV30; d_call: .; j_call: TRBJ1-6; cdr3_aa: CAWNAQRFGNSPLHF; cdr3_nt: TGTGCCTGGAATGCGCAGAGGTTTGGTAACTCACCCCTCCACTTT
clone_size: .; v_call: TRBV7-2; d_call: TRBD2; j_call: TRBJ2-1; cdr3_aa: CASSYSGTSGMGGQFF; cdr3_nt: TGTGCCAGCAGCTATTCCGGGACTAGCGGGATGGGTGGGCAGTTCTTC
clone_size: .; v_call: TRBV5-5; d_call: .; j_call: TRBJ2-7; cdr3_aa: CASTLGVSGTYEQYF; cdr3_nt: TGTGCCAGCACTCTGGGGGTTAGCGGCACCTACGAGCAGTACTTC
clone_size: once; v_call: TRBV2; d_call: .; j_call: TRBJ2-1; cdr3_aa: CASSEDSYLSYNEQFF; cdr3_nt: TGTGCCAGCAGTGAAGACAGTTACCTCTCCTACAATGAGCAGTTCTTC
clone_size: .; v_call: TRBV6-1; d_call: TRBD2; j_call: TRBJ2-1; cdr3_aa: CASSREGSYNEQFF; cdr3_nt: TGTGCCAGCTCACGGGAGGGCTCCTACAATGAGCAGTTCTTC
clone_size: few; v_call: TRBV18; d_call: .; j_call: TRBJ2-5; cdr3_aa: CASSPPGGETQYF; cdr3_nt: TGTGCCAGCTCACCACCGGGGGGAGAGACCCAGTACTTC
clone_size: .; v_call: TRBV18; d_call: .; j_call: TRBJ2-1; cdr3_aa: CASSPLSPNNEQFF; cdr3_nt: TGTGCCAGCTCACCACTTTCACCGAACAATGAGCAGTTCTTC
clone_size: .; v_call: TRBV19; d_call: .; j_call: TRBJ1-1; cdr3_aa: CASSPTVMNTEAFF; cdr3_nt: TGTGCCAGTAGTCCCACAGTTATGAACACTGAAGCTTTCTTT
clone_size: .; v_call: TRBV6-5; d_call: TRBD1; j_call: TRBJ2-1; cdr3_aa: CASNLQGAAHNEQFF; cdr3_nt: TGTGCCAGCAACTTACAGGGGGCGGCACATAATGAGCAGTTCTTC
clone_size: .; v_call: TRBV19; d_call: .; j_call: TRBJ2-3; cdr3_aa: CASSPGTIRTDTQYF; cdr3_nt: TGTGCCAGTAGCCCCGGGACCATCCGCACAGATACGCAGTATTTT
clone_size: .; v_call: TRBV2; d_call: TRBD2; j_call: TRBJ2-3; cdr3_aa: CASRTGLATTDTQYF; cdr3_nt: TGTGCCAGCAGAACCGGACTAGCGACCACAGATACGCAGTATTTT
clone_size: .; v_call: TRBV6-5; d_call: TRBD1; j_call: TRBJ2-7; cdr3_aa: CASSYLDRGPYEQYF; cdr3_nt: TGTGCCAGCAGTTACTTGGACAGGGGGCCCTACGAGCAGTACTTC
clone_size: .; v_call: TRBV5-1; d_call: TRBD2; j_call: TRBJ2-5; cdr3_aa: CASSLSGDQETQYF; cdr3_nt: TGCGCCAGCAGTCTTAGCGGGGACCAAGAGACCCAGTACTTC
clone_size: .; v_call: TRBV18; d_call: TRBD2; j_call: TRBJ2-2; cdr3_aa: CASSPPNLAGDTGELFF; cdr3_nt: TGTGCCAGCTCACCACCGAATCTAGCGGGAGACACCGGGGAGCTGTTTTTT
clone_size: .; v_call: TRBV28; d_call: TRBD2; j_call: TRBJ2-5; cdr3_aa: CASRHGGVQETQYF; cdr3_nt: TGTGCCAGCAGGCACGGGGGGGTTCAAGAGACCCAGTACTTC
clone_size: .; v_call: TRBV9; d_call: .; j_call: TRBJ1-2; cdr3_aa: CASSETPNYGYTF; cdr3_nt: TGTGCCAGCAGCGAGACTCCCAATTATGGCTACACCTTC
clone_size: .; v_call: TRBV6-1; d_call: .; j_call: TRBJ2-7; cdr3_aa: CASSAQGYYEQYF; cdr3_nt: TGTGCCAGCAGTGCACAGGGATACTACGAGCAGTACTTC
clone_size: .; v_call: TRBV27; d_call: TRBD2; j_call: TRBJ2-7; cdr3_aa: CASTGGGDYEQYF; cdr3_nt: TGTGCCAGTACGGGAGGGGGGGACTACGAGCAGTACTTC
clone_size: .; v_call: TRBV5-1; d_call: .; j_call: TRBJ1-1; cdr3_aa: CASSWGSLNTEAFF; cdr3_nt: TGCGCCAGCAGCTGGGGTAGCTTGAACACTGAAGCTTTCTTT
clone_size: .; v_call: TRBV28; d_call: TRBD2; j_call: TRBJ2-5; cdr3_aa: CASSSGGAGGETQYF; cdr3_nt: TGTGCCAGCAGTTCCGGAGGAGCGGGGGGAGAGACCCAGTACTTC
clone_size: .; v_call: TRBV19; d_call: TRBD1; j_call: TRBJ1-5; cdr3_aa: CASRGRGQVNQPQHF; cdr3_nt: TGTGCCAGTAGGGGCAGGGGGCAAGTCAATCAGCCCCAGCATTTT
clone_size: .; v_call: TRBV7-9; d_call: TRBD1; j_call: TRBJ1-5; cdr3_aa: CASSKEAGTAFNQPQHF; cdr3_nt: TGTGCCAGCAGCAAAGAAGCCGGGACAGCTTTCAATCAGCCCCAGCATTTT
clone_size: .; v_call: TRBV19; d_call: .; j_call: TRBJ1-3; cdr3_aa: CASRRSSGNTIYF; cdr3_nt: TGTGCCAGTAGGAGAAGTTCTGGAAACACCATATATTTT
clone_size: .; v_call: TRBV7-2; d_call: .; j_call: TRBJ1-5; cdr3_aa: CASSWGGAQPQHF; cdr3_nt: TGTGCCAGCAGCTGGGGGGGCGCCCAGCCCCAGCATTTT
clone_size: .; v_call: TRBV7-2; d_call: .; j_call: TRBJ1-5; cdr3_aa: CASSLTRTYNQPQHF; cdr3_nt: TGTGCCAGCAGCTTAACAAGAACCTATAATCAGCCCCAGCATTTT
clone_size: .; v_call: TRBV7-2; d_call: .; j_call: TRBJ1-2; cdr3_aa: CASSLGVWYNGGYGYTF; cdr3_nt: TGTGCCAGCAGCTTAGGAGTTTGGTACAACGGGGGGTATGGCTACACCTTC
clone_size: .; v_call: TRBV30; d_call: TRBD2; j_call: TRBJ2-1; cdr3_aa: CAWKVEASGSDEQFF; cdr3_nt: TGTGCCTGGAAAGTCGAGGCTAGCGGGAGTGATGAGCAGTTCTTC
clone_size: .; v_call: TRBV5-1; d_call: TRBD1; j_call: TRBJ2-3; cdr3_aa: CASGQQGAGTDTQYF; cdr3_nt: TGCGCCAGCGGTCAACAGGGGGCTGGCACAGATACGCAGTATTTT
clone_size: .; v_call: TRBV6-6; d_call: TRBD1; j_call: TRBJ1-2; cdr3_aa: CASSTVTGRGNYGYTF; cdr3_nt: TGTGCCAGCAGTACCGTGACAGGGAGAGGTAACTATGGCTACACCTTC
clone_size: .; v_call: TRBV9; d_call: .; j_call: TRBJ2-1; cdr3_aa: CASSVERGDNEQFF; cdr3_nt: TGTGCCAGCAGCGTAGAGCGAGGCGACAATGAGCAGTTCTTC
clone_size: .; v_call: TRBV18; d_call: .; j_call: TRBJ1-2; cdr3_aa: CASSPSRASGYTF; cdr3_nt: TGTGCCAGCTCACCCAGCAGGGCCTCTGGCTACACCTTC
clone_size: .; v_call: TRBV6-5; d_call: .; j_call: TRBJ1-5; cdr3_aa: CASRRDANQPQHF; cdr3_nt: TGTGCCAGCAGGAGGGACGCCAATCAGCCCCAGCATTTT
clone_size: .; v_call: TRBV6-5; d_call: TRBD1; j_call: TRBJ1-5; cdr3_aa: CASSYREGGQPQHF; cdr3_nt: TGTGCCAGCAGTTACAGGGAAGGGGGCCAGCCCCAGCATTTT
clone_size: .; v_call: TRBV5-1; d_call: .; j_call: TRBJ2-5; cdr3_aa: CASSLEAGSGETQYF; cdr3_nt: TGCGCCAGCAGCTTGGAGGCCGGGTCGGGGGAGACCCAGTACTTC
clone_size: .; v_call: TRBV18; d_call: .; j_call: TRBJ2-2; cdr3_aa: CASSPVGGTGELFF; cdr3_nt: TGTGCCAGCTCACCCGTCGGGGGCACCGGGGAGCTGTTTTTT
clone_size: .; v_call: TRBV6-1; d_call: TRBD2; j_call: TRBJ2-5; cdr3_aa: CASSPAGGTQYF; cdr3_nt: TGTGCCAGCAGTCCGGCGGGGGGGACCCAGTACTTC